The subject of this entry is one T cell receptor beta chain. Its antigen is not identified. This entry belongs to a study of PD-1 blockade in classical Hodgkin lymphoma. Study findings and constraints: Researchers reported that CD4+ TCR diversity, though not CD8+, rose significantly by C4D1.

Assay: immunoSEQ multiplex PCR; the TCRdb copy retains only in-frame clones and omits some. Altogether about 11,000 clones are present, around 72% being singletons, with the ten largest covering 34%. Relapse was seen in all patients after autologous stem cell transplantation, and brentuximab vedotin exposure was variable. Patients' outcomes at their best amounted to complete response, partial response or progressive disease. The sequences come from peripheral blood mononuclear cells (PBMCs), collected at baseline. The TCR comes from a human donor with classical Hodgkin lymphoma.

The CDR3: CASSYWGEKAEAFF. In nucleotides, the CDR3 is TGTGCCAGCAGTTACTGGGGGGAAAAAGCTGAAGCTTTCTTT. The rearrangement joins TRBV6-7 to TRBJ1-1, with TRBD1 as a possible D gene (5 bases). TRBV6-7 belongs to the ORF category, with a function that is uncertain. The CDR3 spans 14 residues. Trimming took off 1 base at V and 6 bases at J, with 12 bases between the two ends.